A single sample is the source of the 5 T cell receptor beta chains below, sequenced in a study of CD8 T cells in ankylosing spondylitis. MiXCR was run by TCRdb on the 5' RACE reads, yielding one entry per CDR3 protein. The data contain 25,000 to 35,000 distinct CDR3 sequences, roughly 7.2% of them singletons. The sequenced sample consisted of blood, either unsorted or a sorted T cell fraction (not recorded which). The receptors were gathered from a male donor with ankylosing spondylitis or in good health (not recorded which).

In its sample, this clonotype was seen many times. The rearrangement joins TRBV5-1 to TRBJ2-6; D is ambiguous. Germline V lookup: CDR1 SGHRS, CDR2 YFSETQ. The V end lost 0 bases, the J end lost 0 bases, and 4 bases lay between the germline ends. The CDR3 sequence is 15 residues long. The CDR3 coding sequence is TGCGCCAGCAGCTTGGGTAGCTCTGGGGCCAACGTCCTGACTTTC. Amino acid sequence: CASSLGSSGANVLTF.

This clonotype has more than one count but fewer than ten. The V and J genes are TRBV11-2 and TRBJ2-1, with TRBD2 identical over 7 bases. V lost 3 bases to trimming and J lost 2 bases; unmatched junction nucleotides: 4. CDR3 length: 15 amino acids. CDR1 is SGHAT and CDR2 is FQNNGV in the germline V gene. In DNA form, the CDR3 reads TGTGCCAGCAGCTTCAATAGCGGGCCCTACAATGAGCAGTTCTTC. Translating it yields CASSFNSGPYNEQFF.

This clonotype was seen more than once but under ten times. For the CDR3, the DNA is TGTGCCAGCAGATCCGGGGAGGGCAGTGGCTACGAGCAGTACTTC. Protein: CASRSGEGSGYEQYF. V and J are TRBV5-6 and TRBJ2-7, with TRBD2 matching over 7 bases. The junction had 11 bases not matched to a gene; V was cut back by 5 bases and J by 3 bases. CDR1 is SGHDT and CDR2 is YYEEEE in the germline V gene. The CDR3 spans 15 residues.

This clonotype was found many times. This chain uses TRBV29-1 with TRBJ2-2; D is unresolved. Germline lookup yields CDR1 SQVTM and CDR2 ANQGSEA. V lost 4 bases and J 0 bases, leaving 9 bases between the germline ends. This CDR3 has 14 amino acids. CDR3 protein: CSVAERTNTGELFF. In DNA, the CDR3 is TGCAGCGTTGCGGAACGGACGAACACCGGGGAGCTGTTTTTT.

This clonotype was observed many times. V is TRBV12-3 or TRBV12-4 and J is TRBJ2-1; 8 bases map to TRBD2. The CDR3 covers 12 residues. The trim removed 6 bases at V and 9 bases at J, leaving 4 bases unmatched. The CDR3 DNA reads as TGTGCCAGCAGGTCTGCGGGAGGTGAGCAGTTCTTC. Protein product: CASRSAGGEQFF.